One and the same sample provided the 3 T cell receptor beta chains below, sequenced in a study of vaccination and CD4 T cells after COVID-19. Which antigens these TCRs recognize remains unknown. This sample's treatment: roughly nine-day PBMC culture with coronavirus spike peptide pools or control peptides (ViraFEST assay). Cultured CD4+ T cell DNA was sequenced using the Oncomine TCR Beta short-read assay. TCRdb itself ran the PCR reads through MiXCR, one entry per CDR3 protein. The sample includes about 20,000 distinct CDR3 sequences, over 50% seen only once; the top ten take roughly 17%. Sequenced sample: CD4+ T cells from blood, cultured in vitro. These receptors were taken from a human donor who had recovered from COVID-19.

The gene calls are TRBV19 and TRBJ2-7, with TRBD2 identical over 9 bases. The CDR3 runs 14 residues. V trimming: 6 bases; J trimming: 4 bases; junction bases outside the gene matches: 7. Germline V gene lookup returns CDR1 LNHDA and CDR2 SQIVND (reference sequence). This chain's CDR3 is CASSISGRGYEQYF. The CDR3 nucleotides are TGTGCCAGTAGCATTAGCGGGAGAGGGTACGAGCAGTACTTC.

This clonotype has just a few counts. J is TRBJ2-4 and V is TRBV27; 8 positions match TRBD2. V shed 3 bases, J shed 0 bases, and the junction held 13 bases outside the gene matches. This CDR3 has 19 amino acids. CDR1 MNHEY and CDR2 SMNVEV come from the germline V gene (reference sequence). CDR3 DNA: TGTGCCAGCAGTTTCCGAGCGGGAGTGATGTCCCTAGCCAAAAACATTCAGTACTTC. Its protein is CASSFRAGVMSLAKNIQYF.

J is TRBJ1-1 and V is TRBV20-1; 7 positions match TRBD1. The CDR3 covers 14 residues. J was trimmed by 7 bases and V by 5 bases; bases with no gene match: 13. Germline V CDR1 and CDR2: DFQATT, SNEGSKA (reference sequence). The CDR3 here is CSAPNHRGSVEAFF. CDR3 DNA: TGCAGTGCTCCTAATCACAGGGGTTCTGTTGAAGCTTTCTTT.